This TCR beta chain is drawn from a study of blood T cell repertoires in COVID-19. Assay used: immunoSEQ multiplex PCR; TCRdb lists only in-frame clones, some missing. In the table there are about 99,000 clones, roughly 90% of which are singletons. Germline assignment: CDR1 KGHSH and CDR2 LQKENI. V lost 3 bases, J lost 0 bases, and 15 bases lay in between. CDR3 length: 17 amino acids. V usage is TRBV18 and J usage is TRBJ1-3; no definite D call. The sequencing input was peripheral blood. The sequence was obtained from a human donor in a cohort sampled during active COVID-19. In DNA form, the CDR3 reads TGTGCCAGCTCACCCCGGAGGCCTCAACTCTCTGGAAACACCATATATTTT. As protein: CASSPRRPQLSGNTIYF. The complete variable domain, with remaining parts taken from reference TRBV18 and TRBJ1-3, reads NAGVMQNPRHLVRRRGQEARLRCSPMKGHSHVYWYRQLPEEGLKFMVYLQKENIIDESGMPKERFSAEFPKEGPSILRIQQVVRGDSAAYFCASSPRRPQLSGNTIYFGEGSWLTVV.